This T cell receptor (beta chain) was sequenced during a study of T cell responses to AZD1222 COVID-19 vaccine. In its sample, this clone was seen once. Its specificity is not known. Deletions cut 8 bases from V and 3 bases from J, with 16 bases between. This CDR3 region has 15 residues. Germline V gene lookup returns CDR1 MNHEY and CDR2 SVGAGI. Study observations and caveats: The study reported that nearly half of spike-specific TCRs target unmutated variant regions. Donors in the cohort were predominantly white British and more often female, and clonal diversity was possibly underestimated. Repertoires were obtained solely post-peak T cell response. Only a handful of AZD1222 recipients, five to seven in all, had baseline seropositivity.

Clones were sequenced by immunoSEQ multiplex PCR, and TCRdb holds only the in-frame ones, with some missing. The sample has 82,000 or so clones, 90% seen once. The material sequenced was peripheral blood, taken on day 0 of AZD1222 vaccination. This rearrangement joins TRBV6-5 to TRBJ1-4; D is ambiguous. This receptor was taken from an adult in good health. The DNA of the CDR3 is TGTGCCAGCGGCACAGTTTCCTTAGCTAATGAAAAACTGTTTTTT. This sequence encodes CASGTVSLANEKLFF.